This TCR beta chain originates from a study of metastatic and nonmetastatic thyroid tumors. The study's findings and limits: Malignant thyroid tumors reportedly had TCR beta diversity that was significantly higher than in benign nodules, in blood and tumor.

Patients had received no treatment of any kind before thyroid surgery. TCRdb reanalyzed the PCR reads with MiXCR. The sample records tens of thousands of clones, over 10% being singletons. The V gene's germline CDR1 is SGDLS and CDR2 YYNGEE. V dropped 3 bases and J dropped 4; count of bases not matched to a gene: 12. CDR3 length equals 17 residues. With respect to this clone: As yet, its antigen is unknown.

V usage is TRBV9 and J usage is TRBJ2-5, with TRBD2 matching over 10 bases. The specimen was blood. The TCR was taken from a male donor with papillary thyroid cancer or a benign thyroid nodule (not recorded which). Some clones in this sample may be carry-over from other donors' samples. The CDR3 DNA sequence: TGTGCCAGCAGCGAGAGGGTTAGAGCGGGAGGGCCAGAGACCCAGTACTTC. Its translation: CASSERVRAGGPETQYF.